A selection of T cell receptor beta chains follows, all from one sample in a study of OX40 agonist ivuxolimab in advanced cancers. Using immunoSEQ multiplex PCR, the repertoire was profiled, and TCRdb retains in-frame clones only, with some absent. The repertoire has 70,000 or so clones, 80% to 90% of them found once; the top ten carry approximately 0.86%. The source was CD4+ or CD8+ T cells sorted from blood, collected in a trial of the OX40 agonist ivuxolimab. These receptors all stem from an adult with an advanced solid tumor such as melanoma, head and neck, liver or kidney cancer. The CDR3 runs from the conserved cysteine through the conserved F or W. A D gene is named only where the DNA matches it firmly. Expanded clones are given a class, and other clones once, few, many or no size at all.

d_gene: TRBD1
j_gene: TRBJ1-1
abundance: -
v_gene: TRBV28
CDR3aa: CASSRQGAEAFF
CDR3nt: TGTGCCAGCAGTAGACAGGGGGCGGAAGCTTTCTTT

d_gene: TRBD1
j_gene: TRBJ1-6
abundance: -
v_gene: TRBV30
CDR3aa: CAWSTGVGNSPLHF
CDR3nt: TGTGCCTGGAGTACAGGGGTTGGTAATTCACCCCTCCACTTT

d_gene: TRBD2
j_gene: TRBJ2-1
abundance: once
v_gene: TRBV7-3
CDR3aa: CASSRTPSGGNRNEQFF
CDR3nt: TGTGCCAGCAGCCGAACACCTAGCGGAGGGAATCGCAATGAGCAGTTCTTC

d_gene: TRBD1
j_gene: TRBJ1-5
abundance: -
v_gene: TRBV28
CDR3aa: CASSSVDRTDQPQHF
CDR3nt: TGTGCCAGCAGTTCCGTGGACAGGACTGATCAGCCCCAGCATTTT

d_gene: -
j_gene: TRBJ2-1
abundance: -
v_gene: TRBV25-1
CDR3aa: CASSELGRSEQFF
CDR3nt: TGTGCCAGCAGTGAATTGGGGAGGAGTGAGCAGTTCTTC

d_gene: TRBD2
j_gene: TRBJ2-3
abundance: -
v_gene: TRBV4-2
CDR3aa: CASSPRTSGSTDTQYF
CDR3nt: TGTGCCAGCAGCCCCCGGACTAGCGGTAGCACAGATACGCAGTATTTT

d_gene: -
j_gene: TRBJ1-5
abundance: -
v_gene: TRBV6-1
CDR3aa: CASSEFGQVSNQPQHF
CDR3nt: TGTGCCAGCAGTGAGTTCGGACAAGTGAGCAATCAGCCCCAGCATTTT

d_gene: TRBD1
j_gene: TRBJ1-4
abundance: once
v_gene: TRBV4-3
CDR3aa: CASSQDVGGQGADEKLFF
CDR3nt: TGCGCCAGCAGCCAAGATGTTGGGGGACAGGGGGCAGATGAAAAACTGTTTTTT

d_gene: -
j_gene: TRBJ2-1
abundance: -
v_gene: TRBV7-9
CDR3aa: CASSLPGGIGQFF
CDR3nt: TGTGCCAGCAGCTTGCCAGGGGGGATTGGCCAGTTCTTC

d_gene: TRBD1
j_gene: TRBJ1-5
abundance: -
v_gene: TRBV6-1
CDR3aa: CASSEQTGAQPQHF
CDR3nt: TGTGCCAGCAGTGAACAGACAGGGGCCCAGCCCCAGCATTTT

d_gene: TRBD1
j_gene: TRBJ1-5
abundance: -
v_gene: TRBV28
CDR3aa: CASITTGEGNQPQHF
CDR3nt: TGTGCCAGCATTACGACAGGGGAAGGCAATCAGCCCCAGCATTTT

d_gene: -
j_gene: TRBJ1-4
abundance: -
v_gene: TRBV7-2
CDR3aa: CASSSGTPATNEKLFF
CDR3nt: TGTGCCAGCAGCTCCGGGACGCCCGCAACTAATGAAAAACTGTTTTTT

d_gene: -
j_gene: TRBJ1-6
abundance: -
v_gene: TRBV27
CDR3aa: CASSLSRPGRYNSPLHF
CDR3nt: TGTGCCAGCAGTTTATCCCGCCCGGGACGGTATAATTCACCCCTCCACTTT

d_gene: -
j_gene: TRBJ1-2
abundance: -
v_gene: TRBV5-5
CDR3aa: CASSFVPDLNYGYTF
CDR3nt: TGTGCCAGCAGCTTTGTGCCAGATCTTAACTATGGCTACACCTTC